This TCR beta chain was sequenced for a study of T-cell reconstitution after alpha-beta-depleted transplantation in children. Germline loops: CDR1 SGHRS, CDR2 YFSETQ. The length of the CDR3 is 14 residues. V lost 8 bases and J lost 0, with 13 bases in between. About this clonotype: Antigen: not known.

Study conclusions and caveats: Diversity and T-cell counts at one year after transplant derived mostly from new T cells. High day-60 TCRbeta diversity in some patients came from surviving recipient T cells and thymic progenitors.

Library preparation (for TCRbeta) was performed with unique molecular identifiers. TCRdb used MiXCR to reprocess the PCR reads, holding one entry per CDR3 protein. Of just over 950,000 distinct CDR3 sequences listed, about 26% were seen once; the top ten hold 28%. This chain links TRBV5-1 with TRBJ2-3; possibly TRBD2 for D (5 bases). The sample was PBMCs, mostly from graft donor cells, taken 360 days after TCRalphabeta/CD19-depleted stem cell transplant. This TCR came from a boy younger than two who had a stem cell transplant for SCID, so the T cells may come from the graft donor. The CDR3 spells CASRTSPSTDTQYF. As DNA, the CDR3 is TGCGCCAGTCGGACTTCGCCTAGCACAGATACGCAGTATTTT.